This T cell receptor beta chain comes out of a study of blood T cell repertoires in COVID-19. For the study at large: Nucleic acid was either cDNA or gDNA, and it came from T cells, B-cell-depleted T cells, or PBMCs.

As processed by the authors: Estimation of nucleated cell counts was performed using reference gene primer amplification. Libraries were prepared by immunoSEQ multiplex PCR; TCRdb keeps only in-frame clonotypes and omits some of them. That table is the source of V, J and clone size, and D and trimming were worked out from the DNA. The repertoire holds approximately 96,000 clones, with around 85% as singletons. Specimen: peripheral blood. The sequence was obtained from a woman aged 80 or older with acute or convalescent COVID-19.

The CDR3 sequence: CASSGRRGGELFF. The CDR3 DNA sequence: TGTGCCAGCAGTGGAAGGCGAGGCGGGGAGCTGTTTTTT. J is TRBJ2-2 and V is TRBV28; no clear D. V was cut by 5 bases and J by 7 bases, with 11 bases left in between. The CDR3 spans 13 residues. Germline assignment: CDR1 MDHEN and CDR2 SYDVKM.